This T cell receptor beta chain was profiled in a study of shared clonotypes between healthy human individuals. The CDR3 covers 15 residues. V lost 4 bases and J 1 base, leaving 10 bases between the germline ends. Germline lookup yields CDR1 MNHEY and CDR2 SVGAGI. Naivety among CD8 cells was defined by CD45RO negativity and positive CCR7 selection, thereby excluding terminally differentiated effector memory CD45RA+ cells. The method was immunoSEQ multiplex PCR; TCRdb's version includes in-frame clones alone and lacks a portion of them. The table shows about 2.1 million clones, with about 93% occurring only once.

The origin of this receptor is a man aged 18-30 years in good health. Some clones in this sample may be carry-over from other donors' samples. The gene calls are TRBV6-5 and TRBJ2-2; D is ambiguous. The specimen was naive CD8+ T cells from PBMCs. This CDR3 is CASSSPFRNTGELFF. DNA of the CDR3: TGTGCCAGCAGTTCGCCCTTCAGGAACACCGGGGAGCTGTTTTTT.